This is a list of T cell receptor beta chains from one sample in a study of beta chain features in type 1 diabetes. Repertoires were generated with immunoSEQ multiplex PCR, while TCRdb's copy carries only in-frame clones and drops some. In the table there are around 500,000 clones, more than 9.5% of which are singletons. Specimen: naive CD4+ T cells from blood. These receptors were collected from a woman between 18 and 29 years old in good health. The CDR3 runs from the conserved cysteine through the conserved F or W. A D gene is named only where the DNA matches it firmly. A row's size may be missing; if present it is once, few, many or a size class.

j_call: TRBJ1-3
v_call: TRBV28
clone_size: few
d_call: NA
cdr3_aa: CASSPQGAGNTIYF
cdr3_nt: TGTGCCAGCAGTCCACAGGGTGCTGGAAACACCATATATTTT

j_call: TRBJ2-3
v_call: TRBV7-2
clone_size: NA
d_call: NA
cdr3_aa: CASSFRGDTQYF
cdr3_nt: TGTGCCAGCAGCTTCCGGGGGGATACGCAGTATTTT

j_call: TRBJ1-2
v_call: TRBV5-4
clone_size: few
d_call: NA
cdr3_aa: CASSLVQTYGYTF
cdr3_nt: TGTGCCAGCAGCTTGGTGCAGACATATGGCTACACCTTC

j_call: TRBJ2-1
v_call: TRBV4-3
clone_size: few
d_call: NA
cdr3_aa: CASSQDIDGRSTYNEQFF
cdr3_nt: TGCGCCAGCAGCCAAGATATCGACGGACGTTCCACCTACAATGAGCAGTTCTTC

j_call: TRBJ2-2
v_call: TRBV7-9
clone_size: NA
d_call: TRBD1
cdr3_aa: CASTTRSQGDTGELFF
cdr3_nt: TGTGCCAGCACCACAAGGTCGCAGGGGGACACCGGGGAGCTGTTTTTT

j_call: TRBJ2-1
v_call: TRBV2
clone_size: few
d_call: TRBD2
cdr3_aa: CASSAGPNNEQFF
cdr3_nt: TGTGCCAGTTCAGCGGGACCGAACAATGAGCAGTTCTTC

j_call: TRBJ2-7
v_call: TRBV19
clone_size: NA
d_call: NA
cdr3_aa: CATESGGSYEQYF
cdr3_nt: TGTGCCACGGAGTCTGGGGGATCCTACGAGCAGTACTTC

j_call: TRBJ2-1
v_call: TRBV5-1
clone_size: NA
d_call: TRBD1
cdr3_aa: CASSWTQGAQGQFF
cdr3_nt: TGCGCCAGCAGCTGGACACAGGGGGCGCAGGGGCAGTTCTTC

j_call: TRBJ1-4
v_call: TRBV14
clone_size: few
d_call: TRBD1
cdr3_aa: CASSRISPGTANEKLFF
cdr3_nt: TGTGCCAGCAGCCGTATATCTCCGGGGACAGCTAATGAAAAACTGTTTTTT

j_call: TRBJ2-7
v_call: TRBV5-6
clone_size: NA
d_call: NA
cdr3_aa: CASSPLRPYEQYF
cdr3_nt: TGTGCCAGCAGCCCCCTTCGCCCCTACGAGCAGTACTTC

j_call: TRBJ2-1
v_call: TRBV7-2
clone_size: NA
d_call: NA
cdr3_aa: CASSLAGSYNEQFF
cdr3_nt: TGTGCCAGCAGCTTGGCGGGTAGCTACAATGAGCAGTTCTTC

j_call: TRBJ2-1
v_call: TRBV10-3
clone_size: few
d_call: NA
cdr3_aa: CAISPLTHEQFF
cdr3_nt: TGTGCCATCAGTCCCCTTACCCATGAGCAGTTCTTC

j_call: TRBJ1-1
v_call: TRBV7-8
clone_size: few
d_call: NA
cdr3_aa: CASSADGNTEAFF
cdr3_nt: TGTGCCAGCAGCGCGGACGGTAACACTGAAGCTTTCTTT

j_call: TRBJ1-6
v_call: TRBV2
clone_size: few
d_call: TRBD1
cdr3_aa: CASRLEGQGFGPLHF
cdr3_nt: TGTGCCAGCAGACTCGAGGGACAGGGGTTTGGACCCCTCCACTTT

j_call: TRBJ2-3
v_call: TRBV29-1
clone_size: NA
d_call: TRBD2
cdr3_aa: CSVEAGTSAYTDTQYF
cdr3_nt: TGCAGCGTTGAAGCCGGGACTAGCGCCTACACAGATACGCAGTATTTT

j_call: TRBJ1-1
v_call: TRBV18
clone_size: NA
d_call: NA
cdr3_aa: CASSRGNMNTEAFF
cdr3_nt: TGTGCCAGCTCACGGGGGAATATGAACACTGAAGCTTTCTTT